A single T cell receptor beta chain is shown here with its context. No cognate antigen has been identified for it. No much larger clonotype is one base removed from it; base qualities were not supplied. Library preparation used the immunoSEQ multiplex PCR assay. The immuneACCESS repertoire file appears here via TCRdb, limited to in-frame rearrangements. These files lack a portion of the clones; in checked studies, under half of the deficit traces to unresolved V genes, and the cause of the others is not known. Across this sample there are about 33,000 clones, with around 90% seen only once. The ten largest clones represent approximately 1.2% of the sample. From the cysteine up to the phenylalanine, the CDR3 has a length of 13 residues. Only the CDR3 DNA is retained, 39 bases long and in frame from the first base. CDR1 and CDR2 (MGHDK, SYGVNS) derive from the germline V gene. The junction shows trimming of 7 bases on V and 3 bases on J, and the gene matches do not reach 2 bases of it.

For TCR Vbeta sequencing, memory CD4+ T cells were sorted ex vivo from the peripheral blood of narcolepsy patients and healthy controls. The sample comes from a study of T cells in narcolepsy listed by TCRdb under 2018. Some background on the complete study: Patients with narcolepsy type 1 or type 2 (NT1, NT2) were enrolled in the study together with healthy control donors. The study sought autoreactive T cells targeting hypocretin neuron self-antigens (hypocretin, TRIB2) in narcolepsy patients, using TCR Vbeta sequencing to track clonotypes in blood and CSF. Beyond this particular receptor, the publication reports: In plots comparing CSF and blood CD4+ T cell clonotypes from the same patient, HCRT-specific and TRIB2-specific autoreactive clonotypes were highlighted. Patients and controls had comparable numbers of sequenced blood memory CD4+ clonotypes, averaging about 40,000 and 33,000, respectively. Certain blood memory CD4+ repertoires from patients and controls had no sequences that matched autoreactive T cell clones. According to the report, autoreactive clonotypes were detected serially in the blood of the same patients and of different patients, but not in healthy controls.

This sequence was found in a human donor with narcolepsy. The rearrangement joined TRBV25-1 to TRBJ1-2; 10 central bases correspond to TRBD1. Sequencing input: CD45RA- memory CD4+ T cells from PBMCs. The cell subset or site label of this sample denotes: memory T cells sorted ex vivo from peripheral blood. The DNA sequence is TGTGCCAGCAAGACAGGGGGCGACTATGGCTACACCTTC. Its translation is CASKTGGDYGYTF.